This T cell receptor beta chain was sequenced in a study of cytomegalovirus exposure and HLA in healthy donors. Only in-frame clones appear in the TCRdb table, and some are missing; sequencing was by immunoSEQ multiplex PCR. The repertoire consists of about 130,000 clones, with roughly nine tenths occurring once and the leading ten covering about 10%. Comment on this clone: Antigen: not known.

The trim removed 0 bases at V and 4 bases at J, leaving 1 base unmatched. The germline V gene encodes CDR1 MGHRA and CDR2 YSYEKL. The CDR3 spans 14 residues. Whole-study results and caveats: Published work reported that the classifier diagnosed cytomegalovirus status with high specificity and sensitivity. Most sequenced TCRs were rare (though some public TCRs occurred in many donors). The study flagged 150 to 200 TCR beta chains as cytomegalovirus-associated.

The sequenced material came from PBMCs. The chain is built from TRBV4-1 and TRBJ2-7; 9 positions agree with TRBD1. This receptor was taken from a woman between 18 and 30 years old in good health and CMV-seropositive. The CDR3 is CASSQDGQGYEQYF. The CDR3 nucleotides are TGCGCCAGCAGCCAAGATGGACAGGGGTACGAGCAGTACTTC.